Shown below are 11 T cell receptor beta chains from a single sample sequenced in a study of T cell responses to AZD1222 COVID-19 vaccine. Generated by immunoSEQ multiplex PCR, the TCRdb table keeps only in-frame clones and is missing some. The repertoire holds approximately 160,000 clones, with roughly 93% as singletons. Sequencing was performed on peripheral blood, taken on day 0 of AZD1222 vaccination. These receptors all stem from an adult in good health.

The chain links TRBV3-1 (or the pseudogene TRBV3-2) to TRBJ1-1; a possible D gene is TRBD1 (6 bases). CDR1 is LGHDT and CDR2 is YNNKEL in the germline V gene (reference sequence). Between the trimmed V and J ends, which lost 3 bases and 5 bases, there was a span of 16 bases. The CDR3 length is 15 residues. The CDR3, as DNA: TGTGCCAGCAGCCATCTGGGGGCAGGGCGGACTGAAGCTTTCTTT. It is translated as CASSHLGAGRTEAFF.

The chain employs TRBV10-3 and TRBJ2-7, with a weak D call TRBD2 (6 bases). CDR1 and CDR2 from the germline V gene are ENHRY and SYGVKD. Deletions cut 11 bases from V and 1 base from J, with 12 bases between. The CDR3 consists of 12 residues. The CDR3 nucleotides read TGTGCCTCCCAGGAGGGGTCCTACGAGCAGTACTTC. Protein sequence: CASQEGSYEQYF.

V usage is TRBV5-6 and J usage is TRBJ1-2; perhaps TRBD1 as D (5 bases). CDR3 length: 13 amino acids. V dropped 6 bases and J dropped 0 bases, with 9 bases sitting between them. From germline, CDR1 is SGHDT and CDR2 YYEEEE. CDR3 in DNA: TGTGCCAGCATGACAGTTTCTAACTATGGCTACACCTTC. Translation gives CASMTVSNYGYTF.

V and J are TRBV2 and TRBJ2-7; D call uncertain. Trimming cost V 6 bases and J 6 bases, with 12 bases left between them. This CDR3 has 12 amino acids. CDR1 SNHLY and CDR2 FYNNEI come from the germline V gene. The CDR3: CASRLLQSEQYF. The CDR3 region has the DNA TGTGCCAGCAGGCTACTACAGTCCGAGCAGTACTTC.

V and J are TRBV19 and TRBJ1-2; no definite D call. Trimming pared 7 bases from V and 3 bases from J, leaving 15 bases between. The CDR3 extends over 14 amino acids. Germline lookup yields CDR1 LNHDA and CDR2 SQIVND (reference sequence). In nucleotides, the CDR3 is TGTGCCAGTACTCTTACCGGGCCCTACTATGGCTACACCTTC. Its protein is CASTLTGPYYGYTF.

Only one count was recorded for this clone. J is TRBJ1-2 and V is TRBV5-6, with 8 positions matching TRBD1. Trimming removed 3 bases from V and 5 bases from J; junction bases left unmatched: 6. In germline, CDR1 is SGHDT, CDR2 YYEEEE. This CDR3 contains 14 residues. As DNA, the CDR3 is TGTGCCAGCAGCTCGAGGACAGGGTTGTATGGCTACACCTTC. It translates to CASSSRTGLYGYTF. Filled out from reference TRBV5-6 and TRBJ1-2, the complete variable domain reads DAGVTQSPTHLIKTRGQQVTLRCSPKSGHDTVSWYQQALGQGPQFIFQYYEEEERQRGNFPDRFSGHQFPNYSSELNVNALLLGDSALYLCASSSRTGLYGYTFGSGTRLTVV.

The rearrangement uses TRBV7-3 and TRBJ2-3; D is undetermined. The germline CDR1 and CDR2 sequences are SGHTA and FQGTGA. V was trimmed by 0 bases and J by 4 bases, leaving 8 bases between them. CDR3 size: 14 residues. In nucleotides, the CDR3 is TGTGCCAGCAGCTTAACCGGACCGTCAGATACGCAGTATTTT. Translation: CASSLTGPSDTQYF.

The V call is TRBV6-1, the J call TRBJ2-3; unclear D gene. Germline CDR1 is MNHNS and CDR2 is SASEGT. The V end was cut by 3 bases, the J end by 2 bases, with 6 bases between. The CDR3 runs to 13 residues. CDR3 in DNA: TGTGCCAGCAGTGACCCTTACACAGATACGCAGTATTTT. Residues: CASSDPYTDTQYF.

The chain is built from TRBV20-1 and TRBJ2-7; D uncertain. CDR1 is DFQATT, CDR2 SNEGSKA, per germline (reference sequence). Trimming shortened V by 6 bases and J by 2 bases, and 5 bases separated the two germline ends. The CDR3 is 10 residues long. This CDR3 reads CSATTYEQYF. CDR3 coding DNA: TGCAGTGCCACCACCTACGAGCAGTACTTC.

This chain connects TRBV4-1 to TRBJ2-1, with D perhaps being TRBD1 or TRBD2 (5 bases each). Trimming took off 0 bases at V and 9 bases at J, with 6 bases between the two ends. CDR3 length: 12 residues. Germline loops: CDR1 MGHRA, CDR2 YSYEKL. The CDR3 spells CASSQEGVEQFF. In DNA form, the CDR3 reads TGCGCCAGCAGCCAAGAGGGGGTTGAGCAGTTCTTC.

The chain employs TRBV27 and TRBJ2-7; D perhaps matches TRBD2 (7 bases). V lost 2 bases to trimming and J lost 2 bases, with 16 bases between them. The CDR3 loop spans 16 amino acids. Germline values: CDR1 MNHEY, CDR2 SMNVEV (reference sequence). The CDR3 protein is CASSLKSAGGPYEQYF. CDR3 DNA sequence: TGTGCCAGCAGTTTAAAATCGGCCGGGGGGCCCTACGAGCAGTACTTC.